A single sample is the source of the 11 T cell receptor beta chains below, sequenced in a study of blood T cell repertoires in COVID-19. Some clones are missing from TCRdb's copy, which holds only in-frame ones; the method was immunoSEQ multiplex PCR. The profile covers fewer than 300,000 clones, with nearly 90% appearing a single time and 9.4% taken by the ten largest. What was sequenced was peripheral blood. Receptors originate from a man aged 18 to 30 with active or convalescent COVID-19.

The rearrangement uses TRBV6-6 and TRBJ1-4; 7 bases are a match to TRBD1. V was pared by 8 bases and J by 6 bases, with 6 bases of the junction left unmatched. CDR1 and CDR2 from the germline V gene are MNHNY and SVGAGI (reference sequence). The CDR3 extends over 13 amino acids. CDR3 bases: TGTGCCAGCTCTTCAGGGGGAGATGAAAAACTGTTTTTT. It encodes CASSSGGDEKLFF.

V and J are TRBV20-1 and TRBJ2-3; 9 bases are a match to TRBD2. V lost 3 bases, J lost 5 bases, and 12 bases stayed unmatched. The CDR3 covers 16 residues. The germline V gene has CDR1 DFQATT and CDR2 SNEGSKA (reference sequence). The DNA of the CDR3 is TGCAGTGCTAGTAGGATGGCGGGGGGGCCGAGAGATACGCAGTATTTT. Translated, it gives CSASRMAGGPRDTQYF.

This sequence joins TRBV11-2 and TRBJ1-1, with 10 bases matching TRBD1. The CDR3 is made up of 16 amino acids. Germline CDR1 is SGHAT and CDR2 is FQNNGV. V was pared by 5 bases and J by 5 bases, with 11 bases of the junction left unmatched. The DNA for the CDR3 is TGTGCCAGCAGCCCAAAACCCCGGGACAGGGGTACTGAAGCTTTCTTT. Protein sequence: CASSPKPRDRGTEAFF.

The chain recombines TRBV7-9 with TRBJ1-4; the D is unclear. Looked up from germline, CDR1 is SEHNR and CDR2 is FQNEAQ (reference sequence). CDR3 length: 14 residues. Trimming took off 5 bases at V and 8 bases at J, with 15 bases between the two ends. The DNA for the CDR3 is TGTGCCAGCAGCATTGGACCCTCGGGGGAAAAACTGTTTTTT. Translating gives CASSIGPSGEKLFF.

A few counts support this clone. This sequence joins TRBV4-2 and TRBJ2-6; no clear D gene. V dropped 1 base and J dropped 0 bases, with 4 bases sitting between them. The length of the CDR3 is 15 residues. Germline loops: CDR1 LGHNA, CDR2 YNFKEQ. CDR3 loop: CASSQVASGANVLTF. CDR3 DNA: TGTGCCAGCAGCCAAGTGGCCTCTGGGGCCAACGTCCTGACTTTC.

The chain has TRBV3-1 (or the pseudogene TRBV3-2) and TRBJ1-1; no firm D call. Germline CDR1 reads LGHDT; CDR2 reads YNNKEL (reference sequence). CDR3 length: 12 amino acids. V shed 0 bases and J shed 7 bases, with 6 bases lying between them. The CDR3 region is CASSQDSHEAFF. DNA for the CDR3: TGTGCCAGCAGCCAAGATTCCCATGAAGCTTTCTTT.

The V call is TRBV11-2, the J call TRBJ2-7, with 9 positions matching TRBD1. Germline values: CDR1 SGHAT, CDR2 FQNNGV. The length of the CDR3 is 14 residues. The junction had 6 bases not matched to a gene; V was cut back by 3 bases and J by 6 bases. CDR3: CASSFGQGTSEQYF. The CDR3, as DNA: TGTGCCAGCAGCTTCGGACAGGGGACATCCGAGCAGTACTTC.

This rearrangement joins TRBV5-6 to TRBJ2-3; 9 bases are shared with TRBD1. Trimming at V came to 4 bases and at J to 2 bases, leaving 5 bases not matched to a gene. This CDR3 has 15 amino acids. CDR1 is SGHDT and CDR2 is YYEEEE in the germline V gene. DNA of the CDR3: TGTGCCAGCAGCGCCGGGACAGGGCTCACAGATACGCAGTATTTT. Amino acids: CASSAGTGLTDTQYF.

This clone was seen just once. This chain links TRBV6-4 with TRBJ2-3; 11 bases match TRBD2. Germline V gene data show CDR1 as MRHNA and CDR2 as SNTAGT. The junction had 8 bases not matched to a gene; V was cut back by 3 bases and J by 6 bases. CDR3 length equals 16 residues. The CDR3 DNA reads TGTGCCAGCAGTGAGTTTACTAGCGGGGGCCCCGATACGCAGTATTTT. Protein: CASSEFTSGGPDTQYF.

This clone was detected only once. The chain uses TRBV14 and TRBJ2-7; 8 bases align to TRBD1. The CDR3 consists of 17 residues. Germline trimming cut 4 bases from V and 6 bases from J; bases unmatched to any gene: 17. Germline CDR1 SGHDN, CDR2 FVKESK. CDR3 DNA sequence: TGTGCCAGCAGCCTGATGCAGGGGGCGGTTGCTCCCGGCGAGCAGTACTTC. Translation: CASSLMQGAVAPGEQYF. Full variable domain (remainder filled in from reference TRBV14 and TRBJ2-7): EAGVTQFPSHSVIEKGQTVTLRCDPISGHDNLYWYRRVMGKEIKFLLHFVKESKQDESGMPNNRFLAERTGGTYSTLKVQPAELEDSGVYFCASSLMQGAVAPGEQYFGPGTRLTVT.

CDR3 coding DNA: TGTGCCAGCAGTTTCTACGGGTCGAACACTGAAGCTTTCTTT. It specifies CASSFYGSNTEAFF. The chain joins TRBV27 to TRBJ1-1, with D unclear. V gave up 3 bases and J gave up 1 base, with 9 bases separating them. Germline-derived CDR1 and CDR2 are MNHEY and SMNVEV (reference sequence). This CDR3 has 14 amino acids.